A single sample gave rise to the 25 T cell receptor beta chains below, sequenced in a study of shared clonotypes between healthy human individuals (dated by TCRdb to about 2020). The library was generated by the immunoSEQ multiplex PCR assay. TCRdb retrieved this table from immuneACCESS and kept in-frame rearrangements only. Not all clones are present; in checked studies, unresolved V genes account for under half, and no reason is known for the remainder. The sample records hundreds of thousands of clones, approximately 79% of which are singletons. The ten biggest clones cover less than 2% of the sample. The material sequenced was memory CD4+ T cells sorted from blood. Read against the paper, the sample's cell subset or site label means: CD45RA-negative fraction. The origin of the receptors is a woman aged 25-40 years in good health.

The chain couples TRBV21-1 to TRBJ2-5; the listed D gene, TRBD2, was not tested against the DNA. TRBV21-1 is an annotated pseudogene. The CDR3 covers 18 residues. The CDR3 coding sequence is TGTGCCAGCAGCAAGGGGACTAGCGGGAGGGCTCTCTTTGAGACCCAGTACTTC. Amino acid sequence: CASSKGTSGRALFETQYF.

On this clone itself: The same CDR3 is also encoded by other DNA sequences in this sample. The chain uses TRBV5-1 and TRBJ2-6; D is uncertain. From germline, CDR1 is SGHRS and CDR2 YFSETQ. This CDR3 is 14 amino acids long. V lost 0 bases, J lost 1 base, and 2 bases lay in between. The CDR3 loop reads CASSLGSGANVLTF. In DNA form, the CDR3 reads TGCGCCAGCAGCTTGGGGTCTGGGGCCAACGTCCTGACTTTC. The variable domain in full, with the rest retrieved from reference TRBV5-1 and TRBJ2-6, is KAGVTQTPRYLIKTRGQQVTLSCSPISGHRSVSWYQQTPGQGLQFLFEYFSETQRNKGNFPGRFSGRQFSNSRSEMNVSTLELGDSALYLCASSLGSGANVLTFGAGSRLTVL.

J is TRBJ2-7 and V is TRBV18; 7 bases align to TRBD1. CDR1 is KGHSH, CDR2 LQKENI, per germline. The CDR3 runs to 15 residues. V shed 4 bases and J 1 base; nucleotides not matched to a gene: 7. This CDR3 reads CASSHFKDRSYEQYF. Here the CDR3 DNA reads TGTGCCAGCTCACATTTCAAGGACAGGTCCTACGAGCAGTACTTC. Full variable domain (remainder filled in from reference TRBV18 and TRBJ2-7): NAGVMQNPRHLVRRRGQEARLRCSPMKGHSHVYWYRQLPEEGLKFMVYLQKENIIDESGMPKERFSAEFPKEGPSILRIQQVVRGDSAAYFCASSHFKDRSYEQYFGPGTRLTVT.

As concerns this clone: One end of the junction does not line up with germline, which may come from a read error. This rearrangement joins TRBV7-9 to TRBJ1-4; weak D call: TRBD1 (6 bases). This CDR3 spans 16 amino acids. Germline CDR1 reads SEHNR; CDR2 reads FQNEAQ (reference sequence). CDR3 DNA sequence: TGTGCCAGCAGCACCGGACAGAAGAGTCGTAATGAAAACCTGTTTTTT. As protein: CASSTGQKSRNENLFF. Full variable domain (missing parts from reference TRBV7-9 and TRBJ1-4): DTGVSQNPRHKITKRGQNVTFRCDPISEHNRLYWYRQTLGQGPEFLTYFQNEAQLEKSRLLSDRFSAERPKGSFSTLEIQRTEQGDSAMYLCASSTGQKSRNENLFFGSGTQLSVL.

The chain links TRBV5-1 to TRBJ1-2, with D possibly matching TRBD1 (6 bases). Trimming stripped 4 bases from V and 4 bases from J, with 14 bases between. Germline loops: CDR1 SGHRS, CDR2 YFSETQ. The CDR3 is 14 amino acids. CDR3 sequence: CASSPTGGSYGYTF. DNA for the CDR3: TGCGCCAGCAGCCCGACTGGGGGCAGCTATGGCTACACCTTC.

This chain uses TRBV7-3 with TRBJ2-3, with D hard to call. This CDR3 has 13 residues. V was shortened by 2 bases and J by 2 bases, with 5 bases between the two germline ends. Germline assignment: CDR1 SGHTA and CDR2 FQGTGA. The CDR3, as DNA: TGTGCCAGCAGCTTAGGAATCACAGATACGCAGTATTTT. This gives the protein CASSLGITDTQYF.

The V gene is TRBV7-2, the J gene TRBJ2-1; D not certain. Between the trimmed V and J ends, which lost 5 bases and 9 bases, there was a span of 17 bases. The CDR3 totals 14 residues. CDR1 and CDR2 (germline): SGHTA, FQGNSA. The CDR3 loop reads CASSPWGAYGEQFF. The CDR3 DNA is TGTGCCAGCAGCCCGTGGGGTGCCTATGGTGAGCAGTTCTTC.

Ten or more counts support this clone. Here the CDR3 reads CSVGGGQGTLGYNEQFF. The CDR3, as DNA: TGCAGCGTGGGGGGAGGACAGGGTACACTAGGGTACAATGAGCAGTTCTTC. The genes are TRBV29-1 and TRBJ2-1, with TRBD1 identical over 8 bases. CDR1 is SQVTM and CDR2 is ANQGSEA in the germline V gene. The CDR3 sequence is 17 residues long. V shed 6 bases, J shed 4 bases, and the junction held 17 bases outside the gene matches.

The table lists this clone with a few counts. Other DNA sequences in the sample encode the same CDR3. The CDR3 spells CASSVSGTGYEQYF. In nucleotides, the CDR3 is TGTGCCAGCAGCGTTAGCGGGACAGGCTACGAGCAGTACTTC. The chain combines TRBV9 with TRBJ2-7; D assignment may be TRBD1 or TRBD2 (8 bases each). CDR3 length: 14 residues. Between the trimmed V and J ends, which lost 2 bases and 3 bases, there was a span of 12 bases. Germline-derived CDR1 and CDR2 are SGDLS and YYNGEE. The variable domain in full, completed from reference TRBV9 and TRBJ2-7, reads DSGVTQTPKHLITATGQRVTLRCSPRSGDLSVYWYQQSLDQGLQFLIQYYNGEERAKGNILERFSAQQFPDLHSELNLSSLELGDSALYFCASSVSGTGYEQYFGPGTRLTVT.

CDR3 coding DNA: TGCGCCAGCAGTTACGTGGGGCGTCTAGAGAAACTGTTTTTT. Its translation is CASSYVGRLEKLFF. The chain links TRBV5-1 to TRBJ1-4, with D perhaps matching TRBD1 (5 bases). The CDR3 is 14 residues long. Per germline, CDR1 SGHRS and CDR2 YFSETQ. Trimming shortened V by 5 bases and J by 11 bases, and 19 bases separated the two germline ends.

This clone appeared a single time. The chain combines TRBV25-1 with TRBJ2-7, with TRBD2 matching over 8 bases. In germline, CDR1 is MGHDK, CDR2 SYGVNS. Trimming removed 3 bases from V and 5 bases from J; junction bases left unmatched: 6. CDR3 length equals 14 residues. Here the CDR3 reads CASSDPAGANEQYF. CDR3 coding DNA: TGTGCCAGCAGTGACCCAGCGGGAGCTAACGAGCAGTACTTC.

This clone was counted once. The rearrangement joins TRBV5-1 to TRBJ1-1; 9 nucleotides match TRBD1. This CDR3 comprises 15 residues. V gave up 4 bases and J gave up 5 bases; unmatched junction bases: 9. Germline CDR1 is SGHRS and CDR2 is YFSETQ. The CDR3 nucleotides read TGCGCCAGCAGCATGTCGACAGGGGGGGATACTGAAGCTTTCTTT. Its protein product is CASSMSTGGDTEAFF. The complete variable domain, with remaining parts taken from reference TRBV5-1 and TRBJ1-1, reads KAGVTQTPRYLIKTRGQQVTLSCSPISGHRSVSWYQQTPGQGLQFLFEYFSETQRNKGNFPGRFSGRQFSNSRSEMNVSTLELGDSALYLCASSMSTGGDTEAFFGQGTRLTVV.

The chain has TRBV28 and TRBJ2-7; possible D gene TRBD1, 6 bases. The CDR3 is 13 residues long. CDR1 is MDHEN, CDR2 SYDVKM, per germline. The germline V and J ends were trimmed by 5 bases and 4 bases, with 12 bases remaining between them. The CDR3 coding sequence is TGTGCCAGCAGTACCCCCCAGGGGTACGAGCAGTACTTC. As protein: CASSTPQGYEQYF.

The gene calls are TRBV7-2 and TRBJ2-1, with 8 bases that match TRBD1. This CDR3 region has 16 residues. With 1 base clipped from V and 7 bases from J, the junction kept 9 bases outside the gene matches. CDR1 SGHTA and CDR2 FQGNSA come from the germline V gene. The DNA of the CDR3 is TGTGCCAGCAGCTTAGAGGCCGGGACAGGATATAATGAGCAGTTCTTC. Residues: CASSLEAGTGYNEQFF.

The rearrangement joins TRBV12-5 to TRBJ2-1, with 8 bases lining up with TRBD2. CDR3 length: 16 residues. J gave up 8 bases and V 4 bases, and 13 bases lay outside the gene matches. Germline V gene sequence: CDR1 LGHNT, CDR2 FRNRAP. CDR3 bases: TGTGCTAGTGGTTCCGCCCCGGGAGGGGCAATTTATGAGCAGTTCTTC. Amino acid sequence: CASGSAPGGAIYEQFF.

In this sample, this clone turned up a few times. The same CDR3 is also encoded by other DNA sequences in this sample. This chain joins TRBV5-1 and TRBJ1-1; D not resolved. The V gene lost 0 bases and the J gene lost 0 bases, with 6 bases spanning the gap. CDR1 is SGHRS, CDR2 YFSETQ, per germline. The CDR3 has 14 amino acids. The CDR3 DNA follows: TGCGCCAGCAGCTTGGTCGGTATGAACACTGAAGCTTTCTTT. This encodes CASSLVGMNTEAFF.

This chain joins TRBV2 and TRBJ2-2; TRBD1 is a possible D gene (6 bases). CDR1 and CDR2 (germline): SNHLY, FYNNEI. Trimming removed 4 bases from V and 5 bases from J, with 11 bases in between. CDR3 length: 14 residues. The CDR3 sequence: CASSGLRGTGELFF. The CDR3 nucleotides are TGTGCCAGCAGTGGGCTCAGGGGTACCGGGGAGCTGTTTTTT.

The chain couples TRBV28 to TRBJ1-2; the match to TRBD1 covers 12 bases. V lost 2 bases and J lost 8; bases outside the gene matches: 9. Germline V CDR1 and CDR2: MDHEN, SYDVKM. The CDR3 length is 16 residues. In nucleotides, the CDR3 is TGTGCCAGCAGTTTAACATTGGCCGGGACAGGGGGCGGCTACACCTTC. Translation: CASSLTLAGTGGGYTF.

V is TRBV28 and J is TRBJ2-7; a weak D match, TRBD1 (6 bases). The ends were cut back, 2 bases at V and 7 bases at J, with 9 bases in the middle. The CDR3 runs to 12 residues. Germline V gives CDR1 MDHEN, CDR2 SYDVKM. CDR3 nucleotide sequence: TGTGCCAGCAGTTTACAGGGGTCGGAGCAGTACTTC. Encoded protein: CASSLQGSEQYF.

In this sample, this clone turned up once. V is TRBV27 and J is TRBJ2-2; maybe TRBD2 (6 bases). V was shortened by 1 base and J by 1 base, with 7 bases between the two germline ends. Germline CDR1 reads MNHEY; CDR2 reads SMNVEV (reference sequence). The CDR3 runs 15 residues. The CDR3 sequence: CASSLWGVNTGELFF. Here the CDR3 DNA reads TGTGCCAGCAGTTTATGGGGGGTGAACACCGGGGAGCTGTTTTTT.

Here the CDR3 DNA reads TGTGCCACCCTATCTCCAGGGAATGCTGAAGCTTTCTTT. This encodes CATLSPGNAEAFF. The J gene is TRBJ1-1, the V gene TRBV6-5; D might be TRBD1 (5 bases). The CDR3 sequence is 13 residues long. The V end was cut by 10 bases, the J end by 6 bases, with 18 bases between. Germline CDR1 reads MNHEY; CDR2 reads SVGAGI.

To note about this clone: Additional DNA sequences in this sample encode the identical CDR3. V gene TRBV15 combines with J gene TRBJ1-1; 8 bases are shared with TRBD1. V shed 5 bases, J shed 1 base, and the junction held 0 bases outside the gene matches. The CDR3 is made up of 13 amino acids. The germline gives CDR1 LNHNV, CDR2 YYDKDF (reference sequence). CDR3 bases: TGTGCCACCAGCGGACAGGGGAACACTGAAGCTTTCTTT. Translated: CATSGQGNTEAFF.

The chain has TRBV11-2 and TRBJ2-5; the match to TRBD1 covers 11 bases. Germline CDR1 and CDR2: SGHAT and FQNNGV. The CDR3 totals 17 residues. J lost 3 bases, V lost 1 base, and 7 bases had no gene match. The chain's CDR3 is CASSLVSPGQGEETQYF. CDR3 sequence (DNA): TGTGCCAGCAGCTTAGTTAGTCCGGGACAGGGGGAAGAGACCCAGTACTTC.

The CDR3 coding sequence is TGTGCCAGCAAGCGGGCTAGGTGGACAGATACGCAGTATTTT. Residues: CASKRARWTDTQYF. The gene calls are TRBV6-5 and TRBJ2-3, with TRBD2 as a possible D gene (6 bases). The germline gives CDR1 MNHEY, CDR2 SVGAGI. The CDR3 has 14 amino acids. V lost 7 bases and J lost 3, with 14 bases in between.

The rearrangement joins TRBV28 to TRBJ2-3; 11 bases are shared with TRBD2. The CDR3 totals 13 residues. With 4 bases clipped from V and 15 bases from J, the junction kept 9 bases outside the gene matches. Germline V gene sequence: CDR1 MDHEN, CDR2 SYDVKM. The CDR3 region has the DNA TGTGCCAGCAGTTCATCGACTAGCGGGATGCTTTATTTT. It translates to CASSSSTSGMLYF.